This T cell receptor beta chain derives from a study of spatial heterogeneity in lung cancer (dated by TCRdb to the late 2010s). Regarding the research as a whole: The donors were more than 60 patients from the lung TRACERx cohort who had early-stage, untreated non-small cell lung cancer. Beta-chain transcripts were consistently detected in greater numbers than alpha-chain transcripts, which likely reflects a higher abundance of beta-chain transcripts. TCR repertoire features were related to nonsynonymous mutation counts determined by whole-exome sequencing of tumor tissue. In non-small cell lung cancer, the study made a quantitative comparison of TCR alpha and beta repertoires among multiple tumor regions, matched nontumor lung and blood. Follow-up PBMC samples were sequenced whenever available, and the median time to follow-up was roughly two years after resection. In the raw uncorrected reads, each unique combination of TCR and UMI appeared on average more than ten times. At surgery, 220 tumor regions, 64 matched nontumor lung samples and 50 to 60 PBMC samples were TCR-sequenced for both alpha and beta chains.

The germline V gene encodes CDR1 SGHRS and CDR2 YFSETQ. Cut back by 2 bases and 2 bases, the V and J ends lie 10 bases apart. Measured from the cysteine to the phenylalanine, the CDR3 is 15 residues long. Only the CDR3 part of the read is kept: 45 bases, read in frame from the first base. General findings and caveats noted by the study authors: Ubiquitous expanded tumor TCRs were found in blood more often at tumor resection than at routine follow-up. Confirming at a functional level the hypothesis that regional TCRs recognize regional mutations was considered to require additional single-cell paired TCR alpha and beta sequencing. Comparisons of baseline and follow-up blood repertoires included only around 15 patients.

Receptor libraries were prepared by 5' RACE. Sequenced on a NextSeq 500. In the TCR library protocol, a unique molecular identifier was attached to each TCR cDNA molecule so that PCR and sequencing errors could be corrected. Per the authors' processing: TCR identification, UMI-based error correction and CDR3 extraction were performed with Decombinator tools. Expanded TCRs were defined as those above a frequency of 2 per 1,000, corresponding to the top 1% of the tumor frequency distribution. Each repertoire was subsampled 100 times to 5,000 TCRs, after which Renyi diversity was computed with the R vegan package. CDR3 similarity networks were built from amino acid triplet string-kernel similarity, with CDR3s being connected when pairwise similarity was above 0.82. Clones were called with MiXCR by TCRdb after fastp trimmed the public reads at Q25, and only in-frame beta chains were retained. Rows are combined by CDR3 protein, so each entry shows the most common genes and DNA. The V and J calls and clone size come from TCRdb's table, not from the authors' own analysis. This sample lists around 30,000 distinct CDR3 sequences; less than 6% were detected once. The ten biggest clones cover under 25% of the sample.

This sample's time point label indicates: blood at routine non-recurrence follow-up after resection. TCR sequencing used whole RNA extracted from tumor and nontumor lung tissue, or from cryopreserved PBMC samples, without cell sorting. Patients were selected for TCR sequencing only if sufficient RNA was available from at least two tumor regions. This clonotype was detected many times. The specificity of this receptor is unknown. Base qualities are not recorded, but no much larger clone differs from it by a single base. The starting material was PBMCs, obtained at follow-up. This TCR derives from a male donor with early-stage non-small cell lung cancer. The chain uses TRBV5-1 and TRBJ2-2; the D gene remains uncertain. In nucleotide form, the sequence is TGCGCCAGCAGCTTTTCCGTTGTTAACACCGGGGAGCTGTTTTTT. This is translated as CASSFSVVNTGELFF.